This paragraph covers one TCR beta chain sequence. Its antigen is unidentified. This entry comes from a study of cytomegalovirus exposure and HLA in healthy donors. Study-wide background: The 90 to 150 validation repertoires were produced on the same platform as the 500 to 800 repertoires of the first cohort. This was reported in a later analysis.

CDR1 is LNHNV, CDR2 YYDKDF, per germline (reference sequence). V was shortened by 0 bases and J by 4 bases, with 3 bases between the two germline ends. This CDR3 comprises 12 residues. Clones were read by immunoSEQ multiplex PCR, and TCRdb kept only the in-frame ones, dropping some. The top ten hold roughly 0.62% of the sample, which has roughly 79,000 clones, more than 85% seen once. Whole-study findings and limits: It was found in a later analysis that first-cohort TCR clusters tended to co-occur in the 130 or so validation repertoires. The study recorded 160 or so TCR beta chains that were cytomegalovirus-associated.

Separate from the approximately 670-subject first cohort was the roughly 120-subject validation cohort, to which the donors belonged. V is TRBV15 and J is TRBJ1-2; D remains ambiguous. The source material was PBMCs. The receptor was derived from a man between 18 and 29 years old in good health and CMV-seronegative. CDR3: CATSRESYGYTF. CDR3 in DNA: TGTGCCACCAGCAGAGAGAGCTATGGCTACACCTTC.